Sequencing of this T cell receptor (beta chain) was carried out in a study of blood T cell repertoires in COVID-19. At the level of the study: Samples of COVID-19 (acute and convalescent) were obtained from the United States, Italy and Spain.

TCRdb keeps only in-frame clones here, not all; method: immunoSEQ multiplex PCR. This table has over 200,000 clones, approximately 88% appearing once. Participants in the exposed group had met a COVID-19 case in the 2 weeks before joining the study. Specimen: PBMCs or T cells enriched from blood (not recorded which). The TCR originated in a woman aged 25 to 39 who had been exposed to COVID-19.

CDR3 in amino acids: CASSGSDNTEAFF. The CDR3 nucleotides read TGTGCCAGCAGTGGTAGCGACAACACTGAAGCTTTCTTT. The chain is built from TRBV27 and TRBJ1-1; D unresolved. Germline values: CDR1 MNHEY, CDR2 SMNVEV (reference sequence). Between the trimmed V and J ends, which lost 5 bases and 2 bases, there was a span of 9 bases. The CDR3 spans 13 residues.